The 30 T cell receptor beta chains below all came from one sample that was sequenced in a study of T-cell memory formation after mild COVID-19. TCRdb called the 5' RACE reads again in MiXCR, with one record for every CDR3 protein. The table includes around 190,000 distinct CDR3 sequences, about a fifth detected once. The sample consisted of PBMCs or a T cell subset sorted from them (not recorded which). The receptors stem from a man aged 18 to 29 who had mild COVID-19 (a few samples of this study predate the infection). Cell type and time point are not known.

The V and J genes are TRBV29-1 and TRBJ2-3; 8 bases match TRBD1. V was clipped by 4 bases and J by 5 bases; unmatched bases: 8. The CDR3 contains 14 residues. The germline V gene has CDR1 SQVTM and CDR2 ANQGSEA. CDR3 protein: CSVGAAGGKDTQYF. The CDR3 nucleotides are TGCAGCGTTGGTGCGGCAGGGGGCAAAGATACGCAGTATTTT.

This clonotype was observed a handful of times. The chain joins TRBV5-1 to TRBJ2-1, with 9 bases matching TRBD2. CDR1 SGHRS and CDR2 YFSETQ come from the germline V gene. The CDR3 spans 16 residues. With 3 bases clipped from V and 6 bases from J, the junction kept 10 bases outside the gene matches. CDR3 region: CASSSQGGGAVNEQFF. CDR3 DNA: TGCGCCAGCAGCTCCCAGGGCGGGGGGGCGGTCAATGAGCAGTTCTTC.

This chain links TRBV4-1 with TRBJ2-2; 7 bases line up with TRBD1. The CDR3 spans 16 residues. Germline CDR1 and CDR2: MGHRA and YSYEKL. With V trimmed by 6 bases and J by 2 bases, 9 bases remained unmatched. CDR3 amino acids: CASRTPGQRNTGELFF. CDR3 coding DNA: TGCGCCAGCAGGACCCCGGGACAGAGAAACACCGGGGAGCTGTTTTTT.

The V and J genes are TRBV24-1 and TRBJ1-2; D may be TRBD1 (5 bases). Germline CDR1 is KGHDR and CDR2 is SFDVKD. V was clipped by 5 bases and J by 6 bases, with 12 bases between them. This CDR3 has 13 residues. The CDR3 here is CATSGGRVDGYTF. DNA of the CDR3: TGTGCCACCAGTGGGGGCAGGGTGGATGGCTACACCTTC.

V and J are TRBV2 and TRBJ1-2; tentatively, D is TRBD1 (5 bases). CDR3 length equals 15 residues. Trimming cost V 2 bases and J 5 bases, with 15 bases left between them. From germline, CDR1 is SNHLY and CDR2 FYNNEI. The CDR3 loop reads CASSETQGMGYGYTF. In nucleotides, the CDR3 is TGTGCCAGCAGTGAAACCCAGGGAATGGGGTATGGCTACACCTTC.

The chain links TRBV28 to TRBJ2-5; D is unresolved. CDR1 is MDHEN, CDR2 SYDVKM, per germline. The CDR3 covers 15 residues. Between the trimmed V and J ends, which lost 8 bases and 0 bases, there was a span of 16 bases. The CDR3 loop reads CASQLRSRYQETQYF. The DNA of the CDR3 is TGTGCCAGCCAGCTACGGAGCCGGTACCAAGAGACCCAGTACTTC.

This clonotype turned up a few times. V gene TRBV12-3 or TRBV12-4 combines with J gene TRBJ1-3, with TRBD1 as a possible D gene (5 bases). The CDR3 length is 15 residues. Trimming removed 6 bases from V and 2 bases from J, with 14 bases in between. This CDR3 reads CASSSGAHAGNTIYF. The CDR3 DNA reads TGTGCCAGCAGCTCCGGGGCACACGCTGGAAACACCATATATTTT.

The chain couples TRBV7-2 to TRBJ2-1, with D tentatively TRBD1 (5 bases). V lost 2 bases and J lost 10, with 12 bases in between. This CDR3 region has 13 residues. Germline V gives CDR1 SGHTA, CDR2 FQGNSA. This CDR3 reads CASSLNRPREQFF. The CDR3, as DNA: TGTGCCAGCAGCTTAAACAGGCCAAGGGAGCAGTTCTTC.

The rearrangement uses TRBV10-3 and TRBJ1-5; the D gene is possibly TRBD1 (6 bases). With 1 base removed from V and 2 bases from J, the gap between germline ends came to 9 bases. Germline assignment: CDR1 ENHRY and CDR2 SYGVKD. The CDR3 totals 15 residues. The CDR3, as DNA: TGTGCCATCAGTGAGTACAGGGACGGCAATCAGCCCCAGCATTTT. It yields the protein CAISEYRDGNQPQHF.

The chain couples TRBV19 to TRBJ1-2; D is unresolved. The germline gives CDR1 LNHDA, CDR2 SQIVND (reference sequence). The CDR3 length is 13 residues. Trimming shortened V by 7 bases and J by 0 bases, and 9 bases separated the two germline ends. CDR3 residues: CASTYRANYGYTF. The CDR3 nucleotides read TGTGCCAGTACCTACAGAGCTAACTATGGCTACACCTTC.

This clonotype was seen a handful of times. The chain uses TRBV28 and TRBJ1-2, with D maybe TRBD1 (5 bases). V lost 7 bases, J lost 1 base, and 13 bases lay in between. CDR1 is MDHEN, CDR2 SYDVKM, per germline. CDR3 length: 14 amino acids. The CDR3 DNA reads TGTGCCAGCAACCCAGGGACGCTTAACTATGGCTACACCTTC. It encodes CASNPGTLNYGYTF.

The V gene is TRBV7-9, the J gene TRBJ2-3; no firm D call. CDR1 is SEHNR, CDR2 FQNEAQ, per germline (reference sequence). The CDR3 is 12 amino acids. With 5 bases removed from V and 5 bases from J, the gap between germline ends came to 8 bases. The CDR3, as DNA: TGTGCCAGCAGCCCCCACGGAGATACGCAGTATTTT. Its translation is CASSPHGDTQYF.

The chain recombines TRBV24-1 with TRBJ2-3; a weak D match, TRBD2 (6 bases). The CDR3 contains 15 residues. Germline values: CDR1 KGHDR, CDR2 SFDVKD. Trimming took off 3 bases at V and 6 bases at J, with 15 bases between the two ends. CDR3 protein: CATSDVAGPGDTQYF. CDR3 DNA: TGTGCCACCAGTGATGTTGCGGGGCCCGGGGATACGCAGTATTTT.

In its sample, this clonotype was seen a few times. The J gene is TRBJ2-3, the V gene TRBV5-1, with 11 bases fitting TRBD2. The germline V gene encodes CDR1 SGHRS and CDR2 YFSETQ. With 4 bases clipped from V and 2 bases from J, the junction kept 6 bases outside the gene matches. CDR3 size: 16 residues. The CDR3 coding sequence is TGCGCCAGCAGCGGAAAACTAGCGGGGGCCACAGATACGCAGTATTTT. This codes for CASSGKLAGATDTQYF.

This clonotype was detected many times. V usage is TRBV18 and J usage is TRBJ1-1; D is ambiguous. Germline CDR1 reads KGHSH; CDR2 reads LQKENI. This CDR3 has 14 residues. Trimming cost V 2 bases and J 1 base, with 8 bases left between them. The chain's CDR3 is CASSPTATNTEAFF. In DNA, the CDR3 is TGTGCCAGCTCACCAACGGCGACGAACACTGAAGCTTTCTTT.

This clonotype was found a few times. The V and J genes are TRBV6-2 or TRBV6-3 and TRBJ1-5, with D unclear. Germline V gene lookup returns CDR1 MNHEY and CDR2 SVGEGT. The CDR3 has 12 residues. Trimming removed 7 bases from V and 7 bases from J, with 11 bases in between. The CDR3 loop reads CASTEGWQPQHF. For the CDR3, the DNA is TGTGCCAGCACCGAGGGTTGGCAGCCCCAGCATTTT.

This clonotype was detected a few times. The chain links TRBV12-3 or TRBV12-4 to TRBJ1-5, with a weak D call TRBD1 (5 bases). The V and J ends lost 6 bases and 2 bases respectively, with 14 bases between them. The CDR3 has 15 residues. CDR3: CASRLDTAGNQPQHF. CDR3 DNA sequence: TGTGCCAGCAGGTTGGACACGGCGGGCAATCAGCCCCAGCATTTT.

This chain links TRBV12-3 or TRBV12-4 with TRBJ2-5, with D perhaps matching TRBD1 (5 bases). CDR3 size: 17 residues. Deletions cut 7 bases from V and 5 bases from J, with 26 bases between. This CDR3 reads CASTQPSGYPQWETQYF. CDR3 sequence (DNA): TGTGCCAGCACCCAACCGTCAGGGTACCCACAGTGGGAGACCCAGTACTTC.

The chain has TRBV25-1 and TRBJ2-3, with 7 bases lining up with TRBD1. V dropped 4 bases and J dropped 7; count of bases not matched to a gene: 2. Germline values: CDR1 MGHDK, CDR2 SYGVNS. The CDR3 is 12 amino acids. The CDR3 loop reads CASSGTGYTQYF. The CDR3 bases are TGTGCCAGCAGTGGGACAGGATATACGCAGTATTTT.

This clonotype was seen a few times. V gene TRBV7-9 combines with J gene TRBJ2-5; weak D call: TRBD2 (6 bases). CDR3 length equals 15 residues. Germline V lookup: CDR1 SEHNR, CDR2 FQNEAQ (reference sequence). With 3 bases removed from V and 5 bases from J, the gap between germline ends came to 16 bases. The CDR3 region has the DNA TGTGCCAGCAGCTTCCGGGAGAGGGCTTGGGAGACCCAGTACTTC. Translating gives CASSFRERAWETQYF.

The J gene is TRBJ2-1, the V gene TRBV2; a possible D gene is TRBD2 (6 bases). This CDR3 region has 15 residues. V dropped 6 bases and J dropped 9 bases, with 21 bases sitting between them. The V gene's germline CDR1 is SNHLY and CDR2 FYNNEI. CDR3 DNA: TGTGCCAGCAGGGGTACTAGCCACGGATCGAGTGAGCAGTTCTTC. This encodes CASRGTSHGSSEQFF.

This clonotype showed up many times. The chain recombines TRBV4-2 with TRBJ2-5; D unresolved. This CDR3 spans 14 amino acids. The V gene's germline CDR1 is LGHNA and CDR2 YNFKEQ. Deletions cut 1 base from V and 7 bases from J, with 13 bases between. CDR3 in amino acids: CASSQAPMVGTQYF. In DNA, the CDR3 is TGTGCCAGCAGCCAAGCCCCAATGGTGGGGACCCAGTACTTC.

This clonotype came up many times. The chain is built from TRBV7-3 and TRBJ2-3; TRBD1 aligns across 8 bases. In germline, CDR1 is SGHTA, CDR2 FQGTGA. Trimming removed 6 bases from V and 8 bases from J; junction bases left unmatched: 4. The CDR3 totals 12 residues. The CDR3 spells CASSFTGGTQYF. The CDR3 bases are TGTGCCAGCAGTTTCACAGGGGGTACGCAGTATTTT.

The CDR3 bases are TGTGCCAGCAGCCCCGTGGGGGCCTTCTCTGGAAACACCATATATTTT. Amino acid sequence: CASSPVGAFSGNTIYF. The chain combines TRBV7-2 with TRBJ1-3; a weak D match, TRBD1 (6 bases). The germline V gene encodes CDR1 SGHTA and CDR2 FQGNSA. The CDR3 covers 16 residues. V lost 5 bases and J 0 bases, leaving 14 bases between the germline ends.

The chain carries TRBV4-3 and TRBJ2-3; TRBD2 matches 9 bases. CDR3 length: 16 amino acids. Germline-derived CDR1 and CDR2 are LGHNA and YSLEER. The V segment lost 3 bases and the J segment 1 base; nucleotides outside the gene matches: 5. The CDR3, as DNA: TGCGCCAGCAGCCACGTAATAGCGGGGGGCACAGATACGCAGTATTTT. Its translation is CASSHVIAGGTDTQYF.

In this sample, this clonotype turned up a few times. The chain joins TRBV5-1 to TRBJ1-2, with TRBD1 identical over 8 bases. This CDR3 region has 13 residues. With 5 bases clipped from V and 8 bases from J, the junction kept 8 bases outside the gene matches. Germline CDR1 SGHRS, CDR2 YFSETQ. The CDR3 spells CASSSGGSWGYTF. Here the CDR3 DNA reads TGCGCCAGCAGTTCAGGGGGCTCTTGGGGCTACACCTTC.

The J gene is TRBJ1-1, the V gene TRBV12-3 or TRBV12-4, with TRBD1 matching over 7 bases. V trimming: 1 base; J trimming: 5 bases; junction bases outside the gene matches: 7. This CDR3 has 15 residues. The CDR3 sequence is CASSLGGQFGTEAFF. Here the CDR3 DNA reads TGTGCCAGCAGTTTAGGGGGACAGTTCGGAACTGAAGCTTTCTTT.

The V and J genes are TRBV28 and TRBJ1-5; 11 nucleotides match TRBD1. Trimming at V came to 8 bases and at J to 6 bases, leaving 6 bases not matched to a gene. The length of the CDR3 is 14 residues. The V gene's germline CDR1 is MDHEN and CDR2 SYDVKM. The CDR3 reads CASAGQGAVQPQHF. The CDR3 DNA is TGTGCCAGCGCTGGACAGGGGGCGGTTCAGCCCCAGCATTTT. Drawing the rest from reference TRBV28 and TRBJ1-5, the complete variable domain is DVKVTQSSRYLVKRTGEKVFLECVQDMDHENMFWYRQDPGLGLRLIYFSYDVKMKEKGDIPEGYSVSREKKERFSLILESASTNQTSMYLCASAGQGAVQPQHFGDGTRLSIL.

This clonotype occurred many times. The chain is built from TRBV28 and TRBJ2-3; no clear D gene. Trimming pared 7 bases from V and 2 bases from J, leaving 7 bases between. The CDR3 is 12 residues long. Germline V gene lookup returns CDR1 MDHEN and CDR2 SYDVKM. The DNA of the CDR3 is TGTGCCAGCACCAGCTTCACAGATACGCAGTATTTT. Amino acids: CASTSFTDTQYF.

This chain uses TRBV28 with TRBJ2-3; no firm D call. V was pared by 8 bases and J by 2 bases, with 11 bases between. This CDR3 comprises 13 residues. Germline V gene data show CDR1 as MDHEN and CDR2 as SYDVKM. CDR3 residues: CASAQRNTDTQYF. The CDR3 region has the DNA TGTGCCAGCGCACAGCGAAACACAGATACGCAGTATTTT.